Each of the 18 T cell receptor beta chains below was sequenced from the same sample in a study of human T cells and chemical hapten exposure. Time point in this sample: patch test 1, 2 weeks after DPC sensitization. Treatment noted: therapeutic diphenylcyclopropenone sensitization with weekly scalp DPC. MiXCR was run by TCRdb on the RACE reads, yielding one entry per CDR3 protein. The repertoire holds roughly 380,000 distinct CDR3 sequences, with approximately 5.1% as singletons. Sample: whole blood, taken in connection with sensitization to the hapten diphenylcyclopropenone (DPC). These receptor sequences come from a woman aged 50 to 60 with alopecia areata. Some clones in this sample may be carry-over from other donors' samples.

This clonotype was observed many times. V gene TRBV28 combines with J gene TRBJ1-5, with D maybe TRBD1 (5 bases). V was cut by 6 bases and J by 2 bases, with 17 bases left in between. Looked up from germline, CDR1 is MDHEN and CDR2 is SYDVKM. CDR3 length equals 16 residues. CDR3 sequence reads: CASSLWLGEGNQPQHF. The CDR3 DNA sequence: TGTGCCAGCAGCCTTTGGTTAGGGGAAGGCAATCAGCCCCAGCATTTT.

This clonotype showed up many times. This rearrangement joins TRBV27 to TRBJ1-5; 8 positions agree with TRBD1. Trimming cost V 6 bases and J 3 bases; bases outside gene matches: 7. CDR3 size: 15 residues. CDR1 MNHEY and CDR2 SMNVEV come from the germline V gene (reference sequence). This CDR3 is CASRQGASSNQPQHF. CDR3 coding DNA: TGTGCCAGCAGGCAGGGGGCCTCTTCCAATCAGCCCCAGCATTTT.

Many counts were recorded for this clonotype. This chain uses TRBV2 with TRBJ2-5; 7 bases are a match to TRBD2. With 7 bases clipped from V and 2 bases from J, the junction kept 10 bases outside the gene matches. Germline loops: CDR1 SNHLY, CDR2 FYNNEI. The CDR3 runs to 15 residues. The CDR3 sequence: CASTPQPGGQETQYF. Here the CDR3 DNA reads TGTGCCAGCACCCCCCAGCCGGGGGGACAAGAGACCCAGTACTTC. Looking up the rest from reference TRBV2 and TRBJ2-5 gives the full variable domain: EPEVTQTPSHQVTQMGQEVILRCVPISNHLYFYWYRQILGQKVEFLVSFYNNEISEKSEIFDDQFSVERPDGSNFTLKIRSTKLEDSAMYFCASTPQPGGQETQYFGPGTRLLVL.

This clonotype was recorded at least ten times. The genes are TRBV25-1 and TRBJ1-2; tentative D call: TRBD1 (6 bases). V lost 4 bases, J lost 6 bases, and 15 bases lay in between. The CDR3 length is 14 residues. Germline assignment: CDR1 MGHDK and CDR2 SYGVNS. The CDR3 region is CASSVGGASHGYTF. The CDR3 region has the DNA TGTGCCAGCAGTGTTGGGGGGGCAAGTCATGGCTACACCTTC.

The rearrangement links TRBV5-1 to TRBJ2-3; possible D gene TRBD1, 6 bases. Trimming pared 0 bases from V and 5 bases from J, leaving 13 bases between. CDR1 is SGHRS and CDR2 is YFSETQ in the germline V gene. This CDR3 spans 15 amino acids. The CDR3 DNA is TGCGCCAGCAGCTTGGTTTCAGGGGTAGGAGATACGCAGTATTTT. Its protein is CASSLVSGVGDTQYF.

This chain uses TRBV7-9 with TRBJ2-7, with TRBD1 as a possible D gene (5 bases). Germline lookup yields CDR1 SEHNR and CDR2 FQNEAQ (reference sequence). The CDR3 length is 13 residues. V dropped 5 bases and J dropped 3 bases, with 11 bases sitting between them. CDR3 in amino acids: CASSPPRGYEQYF. The CDR3 nucleotides read TGTGCCAGCAGCCCGCCAAGGGGCTACGAGCAGTACTTC.

This clonotype was recorded at least ten times. The gene calls are TRBV28 and TRBJ2-1; 8 positions agree with TRBD2. This CDR3 has 15 amino acids. The germline V gene has CDR1 MDHEN and CDR2 SYDVKM. The J segment lost 9 bases and the V segment lost 5 bases, leaving 12 bases of the junction unmatched. The CDR3 nucleotides read TGTGCCAGCAGTCCCTCCGGGACTAGTTCTTTTGAGCAGTTCTTC. Translating gives CASSPSGTSSFEQFF.

This clonotype appeared a few times. The chain carries TRBV18 and TRBJ2-5, with TRBD2 identical over 11 bases. The CDR3 is 17 amino acids. J was trimmed by 5 bases and V by 5 bases; bases with no gene match: 13. Germline V gene data show CDR1 as KGHSH and CDR2 as LQKENI. CDR3 sequence: CASSSVAGGPSQETQYF. CDR3 in DNA: TGTGCCAGCTCATCTGTAGCGGGAGGGCCCAGTCAGGAGACCCAGTACTTC.

This clonotype was picked up many times. The J gene is TRBJ2-2, the V gene TRBV4-2, with a tentative D call TRBD1 (5 bases). The germline V and J ends were trimmed by 4 bases and 7 bases, with 10 bases remaining between them. Per germline, CDR1 LGHNA and CDR2 YNFKEQ. This CDR3 contains 13 residues. CDR3 nucleotides: TGTGCCAGCAGCCCCAGGGTAGGCGGGGAGCTGTTTTTT. Its translation: CASSPRVGGELFF.

This clonotype was observed many times. This chain uses TRBV14 with TRBJ2-7, with 9 bases that match TRBD1. The CDR3 is 14 amino acids. Germline lookup yields CDR1 SGHDN and CDR2 FVKESK. V trimming: 4 bases; J trimming: 7 bases; junction bases outside the gene matches: 8. CDR3 DNA sequence: TGTGCCAGCAGCCTGAGGACAGGGGTGAGGGAGCAGTACTTC. This gives the protein CASSLRTGVREQYF.

V usage is TRBV6-5 and J usage is TRBJ2-7; TRBD2 matches at 15 bases. With 6 bases clipped from V and 0 bases from J, the junction kept 6 bases outside the gene matches. The CDR3 contains 17 residues. In germline, CDR1 is MNHEY, CDR2 SVGAGI. The CDR3 reads CASRRGLAGGSSYEQYF. The CDR3 region has the DNA TGTGCCAGCAGACGGGGACTAGCGGGAGGAAGCTCCTACGAGCAGTACTTC.

This clonotype showed up many times. The V call is TRBV28, the J call TRBJ2-7, with D unresolved. Germline V gene data show CDR1 as MDHEN and CDR2 as SYDVKM. The V gene lost 3 bases and the J gene lost 1 base, with 7 bases spanning the gap. There are 13 residues in the CDR3. Here the CDR3 reads CASSFEASYEQYF. The CDR3 DNA follows: TGTGCCAGCAGTTTTGAAGCTTCCTACGAGCAGTACTTC. The complete variable domain, with remaining parts taken from reference TRBV28 and TRBJ2-7, reads DVKVTQSSRYLVKRTGEKVFLECVQDMDHENMFWYRQDPGLGLRLIYFSYDVKMKEKGDIPEGYSVSREKKERFSLILESASTNQTSMYLCASSFEASYEQYFGPGTRLTVT.

This clonotype has ten or more counts. V usage is TRBV28 and J usage is TRBJ1-4; no clear D gene. Per the germline V gene, CDR1 is MDHEN and CDR2 is SYDVKM. CDR3 length equals 14 residues. Between the trimmed V and J ends, which lost 3 bases and 4 bases, there was a span of 9 bases. The CDR3 sequence: CASSFQQNNEKLFF. CDR3 in DNA: TGTGCCAGCAGTTTTCAACAGAATAATGAAAAACTGTTTTTT.

Ten or more counts support this clonotype. At one of its ends the junction is not consistent with the germline gene, which may arise from a read error. The rearrangement uses TRBV30 and TRBJ2-7; D is uncertain. The CDR3 totals 12 residues. CDR1 is GTSNPN, CDR2 SVGIG, per germline (reference sequence). The CDR3 reads CAWSAAMGYCRF. Here the CDR3 DNA reads TGTGCCTGGAGTGCAGCAATGGGGTACTGTCGCTTC.

This clonotype was observed many times. The rearrangement joins TRBV6-2 or TRBV6-3 to TRBJ1-6; 8 bases map to TRBD1. Germline lookup yields CDR1 MNHEY and CDR2 SVGEGT. This CDR3 is built from 12 residues. Germline trimming cut 9 bases from V and 7 bases from J; bases unmatched to any gene: 2. The CDR3 bases are TGTGCCAGTCGACAGGGGAATTCACCCCTCCACTTT. Translation: CASRQGNSPLHF.

This clonotype was detected ten times or more. The chain carries TRBV5-4 and TRBJ1-1, with D tentatively TRBD1 (5 bases). Trimming removed 4 bases at V and 1 base at J, with 14 bases between. The length of the CDR3 is 15 residues. Germline V gene data show CDR1 as SGHNT and CDR2 as YYREEE (reference sequence). The CDR3 coding sequence is TGTGCCAGCAGCACCCCGACAGACTCGAACACTGAAGCTTTCTTT. Its protein is CASSTPTDSNTEAFF.

This clonotype was picked up many times. The chain is built from TRBV9 and TRBJ2-2, with D perhaps TRBD2 (6 bases). Trimming removed 2 bases from V and 3 bases from J, with 11 bases in between. Germline V gives CDR1 SGDLS, CDR2 YYNGEE. The CDR3 consists of 15 residues. CDR3: CASSVSGEDTGELFF. In DNA, the CDR3 is TGTGCCAGCAGCGTGTCGGGGGAGGACACCGGGGAGCTGTTTTTT.

This clonotype came up a few times. The gene calls are TRBV11-2 and TRBJ1-5, with a tentative D call TRBD1 (6 bases). V was cut by 5 bases and J by 2 bases, with 10 bases left in between. Germline V gene sequence: CDR1 SGHAT, CDR2 FQNNGV. The CDR3 runs to 14 residues. Here the CDR3 DNA reads TGTGCCAGCAGCCAGGGGTATGGCAATCAGCCCCAGCATTTT. It specifies CASSQGYGNQPQHF.